This record looks at one T cell receptor (beta chain) sequence and its context. It has no known antigen specificity. No much larger clonotype is one base removed from it; base qualities were not supplied. This entry comes from a study of T-cell memory formation after mild COVID-19 (dated by TCRdb to 2020 to 2023). Describing the broader study: TCR sequence clusters from the two donors were found to be largely donor specific. In a couple of donors, T-cell clones that expanded and contracted after mild COVID-19 were followed by sequencing TCRalpha and TCRbeta repertoires longitudinally. Two young, previously healthy adult volunteers, one female and one male, were included in the cohort. What the authors observed across the whole study: The study included only a couple of mild cases, and larger cohorts that include severe cases with pre-infection samples were judged to be necessary. The detection of some responding clones in pre-infection memory suggests that pre-existing cross-reactive memory T cells joined the SARS-CoV-2 response. SARS-CoV-2 specificity was not confirmed for the second-wave clones peaking on day 37. Clones that contracted from day 15 to 85 showed balanced CD4/CD8 phenotypes, whereas a second wave of clones that expanded from day 15 to 37 leaned towards CD4+. Contracting CD4+ clones appeared mostly in the CM and EM memory subsets, whereas CD8+ clones were enriched in EMRA.

PBMCs were isolated by Ficoll-Paque density gradient centrifugation. TCRdb lists the instrument as Illumina NovaSeq 6000. Using 5'RACE with constant-segment primers, TCRalpha and TCRbeta cDNA libraries were constructed, with sample barcodes and unique molecular identifiers added in the process. RNA was extracted from every sample with Trizol reagent. Library amplification was performed in two PCR steps, and a second sample barcode and Illumina TruSeq adapters were introduced in the second step. Sequencing of libraries was performed on an Illumina NovaSeq with 2 x 150 bp paired-end reads. In the original analysis: The reads were demultiplexed and collapsed into UMI-guided consensus sequences using migec v1.2.7. Using mixcr v2.1.11, the UMI consensuses were aligned to TRA and TRB V and J templates and assembled into clonotypes. Clonotypes were classified as expanded or contracted when called significant by both edgeR and NoisET, with noise models trained on biological replicates. For edgeR calls, the thresholds were a false discovery rate-adjusted p below 0.01 and a log2 fold-change of 1. As an exploratory analysis of dynamics, max-normalized trajectories of the 1000 most abundant clonotypes were examined with PCA combined with hierarchical clustering. Each responding clone was given a CD4 or CD8 phenotype based on the CD4+ and CD8+ repertoires, which had been sequenced separately. TCRdb took the public reads, trimmed them with fastp at Q25, ran MiXCR for clone calling and kept in-frame beta chains. All rows with the same CDR3 protein become a single entry with the most common DNA and genes. The V and J calls and clone size are TCRdb's, not the authors'. For this sample there are around 430,000 distinct CDR3 sequences; approximately 16% appear just once. The top ten hold 20% to 25% of the sample.

Input material: PBMCs or a T cell subset sorted from them (not recorded which). The sequence was obtained from a young man who had mild COVID-19 (a few samples of this study predate the infection). The sample titles of this study are shuffled in the database, so cell type and time point are left out; the donor was told from shared clones.

The CDR3: CASSAHENTEAFF. Here is the DNA: TGTGCCAGCAGCGCACACGAGAACACTGAAGCTTTCTTT. The chain is encoded by TRBV11-2 joined to TRBJ1-1, with the D gene not confidently named. From a lookup of the germline V gene, CDR1 and CDR2 are SGHAT and FQNNGV. Taken from cysteine to phenylalanine, the CDR3 has 13 residues. Here the CDR3 DNA is all that survives: 39 bases in frame from base 1. The trim is 5 bases for V and 1 base for J, with a gap of 8 bases between the germline ends.